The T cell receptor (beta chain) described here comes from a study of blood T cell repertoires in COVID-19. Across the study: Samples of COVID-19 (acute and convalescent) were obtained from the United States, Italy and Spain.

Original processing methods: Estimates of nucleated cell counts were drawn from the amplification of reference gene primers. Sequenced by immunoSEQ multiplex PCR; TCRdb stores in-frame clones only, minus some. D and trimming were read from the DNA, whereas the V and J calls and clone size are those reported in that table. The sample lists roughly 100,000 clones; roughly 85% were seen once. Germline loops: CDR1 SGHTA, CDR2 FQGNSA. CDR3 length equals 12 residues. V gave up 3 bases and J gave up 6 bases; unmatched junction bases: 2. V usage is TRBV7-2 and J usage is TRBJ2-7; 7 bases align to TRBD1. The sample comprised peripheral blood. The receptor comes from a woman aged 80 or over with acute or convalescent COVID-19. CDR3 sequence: CASSFRGREQYF. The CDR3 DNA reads TGTGCCAGCAGCTTTAGGGGGCGCGAGCAGTACTTC.